The source of this T cell receptor beta chain is a study of CD8 T cells in ankylosing spondylitis. Regarding the study as a whole: Disease-linked clones were reportedly significantly enriched in matched ankylosing spondylitis synovial fluid.

Worth noting for this clonotype: Antigen unknown.

Libraries for TCR beta were made by quantitative 5'-RACE with molecular barcodes. TCRdb reprocessed the 5' RACE reads with MiXCR, giving one entry per CDR3 protein. The data contain about 140,000 distinct CDR3 sequences, roughly 31% of them singletons. The clonotype comes from a male donor with ankylosing spondylitis. Sequenced input: synovial fluid, either unsorted or a sorted T cell fraction (not recorded which).

The CDR3 sequence: CASTPTGALSGNTIYF. CDR3 coding DNA: TGTGCCAGCACCCCGACAGGGGCCCTCTCTGGAAACACCATATATTTT. The gene calls are TRBV2 and TRBJ1-3; TRBD1 matches 8 bases. The CDR3 spans 16 residues. V lost 7 bases and J lost 0; bases outside the gene matches: 8. The germline V gene encodes CDR1 SNHLY and CDR2 FYNNEI.